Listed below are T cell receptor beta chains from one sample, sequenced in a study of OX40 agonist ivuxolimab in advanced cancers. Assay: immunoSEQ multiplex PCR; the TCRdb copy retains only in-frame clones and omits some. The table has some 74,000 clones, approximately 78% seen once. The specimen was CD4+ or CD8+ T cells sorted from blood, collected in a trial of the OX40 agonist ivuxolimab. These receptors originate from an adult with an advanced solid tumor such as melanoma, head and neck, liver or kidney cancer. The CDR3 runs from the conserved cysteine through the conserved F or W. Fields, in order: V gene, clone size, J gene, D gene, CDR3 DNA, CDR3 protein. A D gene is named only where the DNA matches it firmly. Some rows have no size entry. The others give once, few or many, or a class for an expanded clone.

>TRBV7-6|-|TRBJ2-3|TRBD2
TGTGCCAGCAGCTTACGATCGGGGGGTTTTTTTAGCGCAGATACGCAGTATTTT
CASSLRSGGFFSADTQYF
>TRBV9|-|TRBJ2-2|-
TGTGCCAGCAGCGGACGAACCGGGGCCAACACCGGGGAGCTGTTTTTT
CASSGRTGANTGELFF
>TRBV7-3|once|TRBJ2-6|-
TGTGCCAGCAGCTTAGGGACTCACCCTGGGGCCAACGTCCTGACTTTC
CASSLGTHPGANVLTF
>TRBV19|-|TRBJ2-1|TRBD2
TGTGCCAGTAGCACTAGGAATCGCCCTTTGATCGGGGGGAATGAGCAGTTCTTC
CASSTRNRPLIGGNEQFF
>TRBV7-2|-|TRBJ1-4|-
TGTGCCAGCAGCTTAGCTCCCGGGCGTTTAATCCGGGAAAAACTGTTTTTT
CASSLAPGRLIREKLFF
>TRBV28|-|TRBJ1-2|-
TGTGCCAGCAGTATCCTCGAGGGGGGCCGCAACTATGGCTACACCTTC
CASSILEGGRNYGYTF
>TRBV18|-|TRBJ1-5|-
TGTGCCAGCTCACCGCAAGAAGGGAATCAGCCCCAGCATTTT
CASSPQEGNQPQHF
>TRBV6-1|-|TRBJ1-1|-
TGTGCCAGCAGTGAAAGTTTTGGGAACACTGAAGCTTTCTTT
CASSESFGNTEAFF
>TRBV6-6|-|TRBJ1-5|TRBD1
TGTGCCAGCACCGACGGACAGGGGAATCTTCCCCAGCATTTT
CASTDGQGNLPQHF
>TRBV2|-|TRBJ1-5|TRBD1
TGTGCCAGCAGTAAGACAGGGGCCGCCAGTTATAGCAATCAGCCCCAGCATTTT
CASSKTGAASYSNQPQHF
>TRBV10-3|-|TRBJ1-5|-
TGTGCCATCAGTGAGTCCTTTGCGGGTCCGTTAGGCAATCAGCCCCAGCATTTT
CAISESFAGPLGNQPQHF
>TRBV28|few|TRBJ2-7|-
TGTGCCAGCAGATCCTTCACGTCAGGGAGGGAGCAGTACTTC
CASRSFTSGREQYF
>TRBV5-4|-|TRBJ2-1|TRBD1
TGTGCCAGCGCCTCGGGACAGGGGTTCAATAAGCAGTTCTTC
CASASGQGFNKQFF
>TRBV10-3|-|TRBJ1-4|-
TGTGCCACCCAAACGGGTCCGGCAACTAATGAAAAACTGTTTTTT
CATQTGPATNEKLFF
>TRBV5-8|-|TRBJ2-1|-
TGTGCCAGCAGCTTGAGGAGGGGGGGCCAGAGGACCTACAATGAGCAGTTCTTC
CASSLRRGGQRTYNEQFF
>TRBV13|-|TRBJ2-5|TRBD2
TGTGCCAGCAGCCCACCGGGACTAGCCGAGAGAGAGACCCAGTACTTC
CASSPPGLAERETQYF
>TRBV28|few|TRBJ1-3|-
TGTGCCAGCAGTTTTCGGACGGCTGGAAACACCATATATTTT
CASSFRTAGNTIYF
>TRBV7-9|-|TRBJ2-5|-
TGTGCCAGCAGCGGTCGGGAACAGTACCAAGAGACCCAGTACTTC
CASSGREQYQETQYF
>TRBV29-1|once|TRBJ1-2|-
TGCAGCGTTGAGGCCGGCAACTATGGCTACACCTTC
CSVEAGNYGYTF
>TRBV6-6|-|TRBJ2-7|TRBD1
TGTGCCAGCAGAGGGACAGGGGGTCCCTACGAGCAGTACTTC
CASRGTGGPYEQYF
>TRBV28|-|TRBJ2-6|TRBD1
TGTGCCAGCAGTGAACAGGGGGCAGCGGGGGCCAACGTCCTGACTTTC
CASSEQGAAGANVLTF
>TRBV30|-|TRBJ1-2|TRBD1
TGTGCCTGGAGCGAGGGACAGGGGATCTATGGCTACACCTTC
CAWSEGQGIYGYTF
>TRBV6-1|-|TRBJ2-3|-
TGTGCCAGCAGTAGAACCAGGACAGATACGCAGTATTTT
CASSRTRTDTQYF